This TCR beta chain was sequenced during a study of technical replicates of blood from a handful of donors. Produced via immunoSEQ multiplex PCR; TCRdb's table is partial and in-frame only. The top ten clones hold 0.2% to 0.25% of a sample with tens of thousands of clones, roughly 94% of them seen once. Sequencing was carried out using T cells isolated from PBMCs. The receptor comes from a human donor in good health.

CDR3 residues: CAIGPGQGYGYTF. CDR3 nucleotide sequence: TGTGCCATCGGACCGGGACAGGGGTATGGCTACACCTTC. The V and J genes are TRBV10-3 and TRBJ1-2; 10 bases match TRBD1. The germline gives CDR1 ENHRY, CDR2 SYGVKD. This CDR3 contains 13 residues. J was trimmed by 5 bases and V by 8 bases; bases with no gene match: 5.